The 28 T cell receptor beta chains listed next were all sequenced from one sample in a study of T cell responses to AZD1222 COVID-19 vaccine. Using immunoSEQ multiplex PCR, the repertoire was profiled, and TCRdb retains in-frame clones only, with some absent. Of tens of thousands of clones listed, around nine tenths are singletons. Here the sequenced sample was peripheral blood, taken on day 0 of MenACWY control vaccination. Every receptor here comes from an adult in good health.

V is TRBV15 and J is TRBJ2-2, with a tentative D call TRBD2 (6 bases). From germline, CDR1 is LNHNV and CDR2 YYDKDF (reference sequence). The CDR3 has 20 amino acids. Trimming took off 2 bases at V and 0 bases at J, with 22 bases between the two ends. The CDR3, as DNA: TGTGCCACCAGCAGAAAGAGTGGTTCCGAGGCGGGAACGAACACCGGGGAGCTGTTTTTT. Its translation: CATSRKSGSEAGTNTGELFF.

Written as DNA, the CDR3 is TGTGCCAGCAGCTTAGTAGTCACAAATTCACCCCTCCACTTT. Its translation: CASSLVVTNSPLHF. The rearrangement links TRBV7-2 to TRBJ1-6; D is uncertain. The CDR3 loop spans 14 amino acids. Germline V gives CDR1 SGHTA, CDR2 FQGNSA. The V gene lost 1 base and the J gene lost 7 bases, with 8 bases spanning the gap.

The genes are TRBV18 and TRBJ1-4; D is unclear. The V and J ends lost 1 base and 8 bases respectively, with 8 bases between them. From germline, CDR1 is KGHSH and CDR2 LQKENI. This CDR3 region has 13 residues. The CDR3 here is CASSPQRGEKLFF. CDR3 DNA sequence: TGTGCCAGCTCACCACAACGGGGAGAAAAACTGTTTTTT.

CDR3: CASSQSRGTQYF. The CDR3 DNA is TGCGCCAGCAGTCAATCGCGGGGGACCCAGTACTTC. This sequence joins TRBV23-1 and TRBJ2-5; weak D call: TRBD2 (6 bases). TRBV23-1 is reported as an ORF; its role is uncertain. Trimming shortened V by 0 bases and J by 7 bases, and 6 bases separated the two germline ends. CDR3 length: 12 amino acids.

The gene calls are TRBV27 and TRBJ2-1, with 11 bases matching TRBD2. This CDR3 has 12 residues. CDR1 is MNHEY, CDR2 SMNVEV, per germline (reference sequence). Losses at the gene ends were 8 bases for V and 15 bases for J; bases not matched to a gene: 9. DNA for the CDR3: TGTGCCAGCGGCCTTAGCGGGGGGGCGGTGTTCTTC. Its translation is CASGLSGGAVFF.

The chain couples TRBV19 to TRBJ2-1; 11 nucleotides align to TRBD2. This CDR3 has 15 amino acids. Germline CDR1 and CDR2: LNHDA and SQIVND (reference sequence). Losses at the gene ends were 6 bases for V and 3 bases for J; bases not matched to a gene: 4. As DNA, the CDR3 is TGTGCCAGTAGCACGGGACTAGCGGTCTACAATGAGCAGTTCTTC. It specifies CASSTGLAVYNEQFF.

The chain is built from TRBV29-1 and TRBJ1-2; D unresolved. The CDR3 extends over 12 amino acids. Germline values: CDR1 SQVTM, CDR2 ANQGSEA. V lost 1 base and J lost 4, with 7 bases in between. CDR3 bases: TGCAGCGTTGAAGTCTCGGTCTATGGCTACACCTTC. Amino acids: CSVEVSVYGYTF. Full variable domain (outside the CDR3, taken from reference TRBV29-1 and TRBJ1-2): SAVISQKPSRDICQRGTSLTIQCQVDSQVTMMFWYRQQPGQSLTLIATANQGSEATYESGFVIDKFPISRPNLTFSTLTVSNMSPEDSSIYLCSVEVSVYGYTFGSGTRLTVV.

This clone has just a few counts. This sequence joins TRBV20-1 and TRBJ1-2; D unclear. CDR1 is DFQATT and CDR2 is SNEGSKA in the germline V gene (reference sequence). CDR3 length: 14 residues. V lost 3 bases to trimming and J lost 4 bases, with 15 bases between them. The CDR3 loop reads CSASTMGNTYGYTF. The CDR3 DNA reads TGCAGTGCTAGTACTATGGGGAACACCTATGGCTACACCTTC.

This clone appeared once. This sequence joins TRBV29-1 and TRBJ1-2; unclear D gene. This CDR3 is 13 amino acids long. CDR1 is SQVTM, CDR2 ANQGSEA, per germline. V lost 4 bases, J lost 6 bases, and 15 bases lay in between. The CDR3 coding sequence is TGCAGCGTTGTACCGGGCCCCCTCGATGGCTACACCTTC. Its translation: CSVVPGPLDGYTF.

This clone was observed a handful of times. The chain carries TRBV7-9 and TRBJ2-1; D uncertain. This CDR3 contains 14 residues. The germline CDR1 and CDR2 sequences are SEHNR and FQNEAQ (reference sequence). Between the trimmed V and J ends, which lost 3 bases and 9 bases, there was a span of 15 bases. The CDR3 DNA reads as TGTGCCAGCAGCTTCGGTTCTAGTTTCGGTGAGCAGTTCTTC. Protein sequence: CASSFGSSFGEQFF.

This clone was seen only a few times. The genes are TRBV27 and TRBJ1-4, with a possible D match to TRBD1 (6 bases). Trimming removed 5 bases at V and 0 bases at J, with 19 bases between. The V gene's germline CDR1 is MNHEY and CDR2 SMNVEV (reference sequence). The CDR3 sequence is 18 residues long. CDR3 region: CASSPPGAEYTTNEKLFF. CDR3 bases: TGTGCCAGCAGTCCCCCGGGGGCCGAATATACAACTAATGAAAAACTGTTTTTT. Looking up the rest from reference TRBV27 and TRBJ1-4 gives the full variable domain: EAQVTQNPRYLITVTGKKLTVTCSQNMNHEYMSWYRQDPGLGLRQIYYSMNVEVTDKGDVPEGYKVSRKEKRNFPLILESPSPNQTSLYFCASSPPGAEYTTNEKLFFGSGTQLSVL.

This clone was detected only once. This chain links TRBV19 with TRBJ2-7, with 7 nucleotides matching TRBD2. CDR1 is LNHDA and CDR2 is SQIVND in the germline V gene (reference sequence). The CDR3 covers 12 residues. The V and J ends lost 5 bases and 4 bases, in that order; junction bases with no gene match: 2. In DNA, the CDR3 is TGTGCCAGTAGTGGGGGAGGGTACGAGCAGTACTTC. Translating gives CASSGGGYEQYF.

This sequence joins TRBV28 and TRBJ1-5, with D maybe TRBD1 (5 bases). The germline V gene encodes CDR1 MDHEN and CDR2 SYDVKM. The length of the CDR3 is 12 residues. V lost 10 bases to trimming and J lost 7 bases, with 14 bases between them. Here the CDR3 DNA reads TGTGCCATCCGGGCCGGGGACCAGCCCCAGCATTTT. This translates into CAIRAGDQPQHF.

The V gene is TRBV27, the J gene TRBJ2-1; 10 bases fit TRBD2. This CDR3 is built from 15 residues. Trimming at V came to 7 bases and at J to 5 bases, leaving 8 bases not matched to a gene. Germline CDR1 reads MNHEY; CDR2 reads SMNVEV (reference sequence). The CDR3 region is CASTLAGVPNNEQFF. In nucleotides, the CDR3 is TGTGCCAGCACCCTAGCGGGAGTCCCTAACAATGAGCAGTTCTTC.

The chain recombines TRBV5-1 with TRBJ1-4; D possibly corresponds to TRBD1 (6 bases). The CDR3 totals 13 residues. The V end was cut by 4 bases, the J end by 8 bases, with 12 bases between. From germline, CDR1 is SGHRS and CDR2 YFSETQ. CDR3 nucleotides: TGCGCCAGCAGCACGAACAGGGAAGAAAAACTGTTTTTT. Translation: CASSTNREEKLFF.

The chain uses TRBV27 and TRBJ1-1; 7 positions match TRBD1. Germline lookup yields CDR1 MNHEY and CDR2 SMNVEV (reference sequence). V was clipped by 7 bases and J by 3 bases; unmatched bases: 11. The CDR3 is 15 residues long. The CDR3 is CASIDRVPGDTEAFF. The CDR3 nucleotides read TGTGCCAGCATAGACAGGGTCCCTGGGGACACTGAAGCTTTCTTT.

The rearrangement joins TRBV5-1 to TRBJ2-1; the match to TRBD1 covers 9 bases. This CDR3 has 14 residues. Germline-derived CDR1 and CDR2 are SGHRS and YFSETQ. Trimming at V came to 4 bases and at J to 6 bases, leaving 5 bases not matched to a gene. CDR3: CASSRGQGVNEQFF. CDR3 coding DNA: TGCGCCAGCAGCCGGGGACAGGGTGTCAATGAGCAGTTCTTC.

A few counts support this clone. The rearrangement joins TRBV24-1 to TRBJ1-3, with TRBD1 matching 8 bases. CDR3 size: 16 residues. V trimming: 3 bases; J trimming: 5 bases; junction bases outside the gene matches: 8. Germline-derived CDR1 and CDR2 are KGHDR and SFDVKD. CDR3 coding DNA: TGTGCCACCAGTGATGGCCGACAGGGGCGGCGAAACACCATATATTTT. This gives the protein CATSDGRQGRRNTIYF.

V and J are TRBV6-5 and TRBJ1-5; D is unresolved. The V gene lost 2 bases and the J gene lost 7 bases, with 12 bases spanning the gap. Germline CDR1 reads MNHEY; CDR2 reads SVGAGI. The CDR3 extends over 14 amino acids. For the CDR3, the DNA is TGTGCCAGCAGTTACCGCAGTTCCAACCAGCCCCAGCATTTT. Amino acid sequence: CASSYRSSNQPQHF.

CDR3 bases: TGTGCCAGCAGTGACGACTACAGGGGTGTGAACACTGAAGCTTTCTTT. Translating it yields CASSDDYRGVNTEAFF. This chain links TRBV6-1 with TRBJ1-1; 7 bases are shared with TRBD1. The CDR3 covers 16 residues. Germline CDR1 MNHNS, CDR2 SASEGT. The V segment lost 3 bases and the J segment 0 bases; nucleotides outside the gene matches: 7.

V usage is TRBV19 and J usage is TRBJ1-6; 8 positions agree with TRBD1. J lost 9 bases, V lost 8 bases, and 6 bases had no gene match. This CDR3 is built from 13 residues. Germline CDR1 and CDR2: LNHDA and SQIVND (reference sequence). The CDR3 DNA is TGTGCCAGTTCGGACAGGGTGTTTTCACCCCTCCACTTT. This translates into CASSDRVFSPLHF.

This chain connects TRBV29-1 to TRBJ2-5, with 8 bases matching TRBD1. Germline V CDR1 and CDR2: SQVTM, ANQGSEA. This CDR3 is built from 12 residues. The V segment lost 6 bases and the J segment 5 bases; nucleotides outside the gene matches: 5. The CDR3 region is CSVRQGPETQYF. CDR3 in DNA: TGCAGCGTAAGACAGGGGCCGGAGACCCAGTACTTC.

The chain combines TRBV24-1 with TRBJ2-1, with 9 bases aligning to TRBD1. The junction had 13 bases not matched to a gene; V was cut back by 3 bases and J by 8 bases. Per germline, CDR1 KGHDR and CDR2 SFDVKD. CDR3 length: 17 amino acids. The CDR3 DNA follows: TGTGCCACCAGTGATGTTCGACAGGGGGATTTAACGTATGAGCAGTTCTTC. Its translation: CATSDVRQGDLTYEQFF.

This chain links TRBV28 with TRBJ1-1; D is unclear. From germline, CDR1 is MDHEN and CDR2 SYDVKM. V was cut by 2 bases and J by 11 bases, with 15 bases left in between. This CDR3 has 13 residues. The CDR3 protein is CASSLMSSARAFF. For the CDR3, the DNA is TGTGCCAGCAGTTTAATGAGCTCGGCACGGGCTTTCTTT. Drawing the rest from reference TRBV28 and TRBJ1-1, the complete variable domain is DVKVTQSSRYLVKRTGEKVFLECVQDMDHENMFWYRQDPGLGLRLIYFSYDVKMKEKGDIPEGYSVSREKKERFSLILESASTNQTSMYLCASSLMSSARAFFGQGTRLTVV.

V gene TRBV6-5 combines with J gene TRBJ1-1; D is unresolved. V was cut by 5 bases and J by 5 bases, with 18 bases left in between. This CDR3 is built from 15 residues. Germline V gene sequence: CDR1 MNHEY, CDR2 SVGAGI. Here the CDR3 reads CASSPADRPWTEAFF. Written as DNA, the CDR3 is TGTGCCAGCAGTCCAGCGGACCGTCCATGGACTGAAGCTTTCTTT.

The rearrangement joins TRBV6-5 to TRBJ2-7; 12 bases fit TRBD2. This CDR3 has 14 residues. V was clipped by 3 bases and J by 5 bases; unmatched bases: 2. Per germline, CDR1 MNHEY and CDR2 SVGAGI. CDR3 sequence (DNA): TGTGCCAGCAGTTATCTAGCGGGAGGGGACGAGCAGTACTTC. Translated, it gives CASSYLAGGDEQYF.

CDR3 loop: CASSDRVDTGELFF. The CDR3 DNA reads TGCGCCAGCAGTGATCGGGTGGACACCGGGGAGCTGTTTTTT. This sequence joins TRBV10-1 and TRBJ2-2; D ambiguous. The CDR3 has 14 residues. Trimming removed 3 bases at V and 3 bases at J, with 8 bases between. Per germline, CDR1 WNHNN and CDR2 SYGVQD (reference sequence).

The chain couples TRBV6-2 or TRBV6-3 to TRBJ2-7, with 13 bases that match TRBD2. The V gene end was trimmed by 5 bases and the J gene end by 0 bases; junction bases not matched to a gene: 1. The CDR3 has 15 amino acids. Germline CDR1 reads MNHEY; CDR2 reads SVGEGT. The CDR3 DNA reads TGTGCCAGCAGTGGGACTAGCGGGGTCTCCTACGAGCAGTACTTC. Translation gives CASSGTSGVSYEQYF.